Below, one T cell receptor beta chain is given with its context. This sample stems from a study of shared clonotypes between healthy human individuals. Study in general: Samples came from a couple of female and a few male donors aged 18 to 49.

Per germline, CDR1 WNHNN and CDR2 SYGVQD (reference sequence). CDR3 length: 13 amino acids. With 4 bases removed from V and 6 bases from J, the gap between germline ends came to 11 bases. TCRdb's copy holds only in-frame clones and misses some; the assay was immunoSEQ multiplex PCR. In the table there are about 380,000 clones, roughly 96% of which are singletons. V and J are TRBV10-1 and TRBJ2-3; D is possibly TRBD1 (6 bases). Sequencing was done on a sample of memory CD8+ T cells sorted from blood. The subset here: CD45RO+ cells pooled with CCR7-negative TemRA cells. The clonotype comes from a man under 40 in good health. Written as DNA, the CDR3 is TGCGCCAGCAGTGTCCGAACAGGGGATACGCAGTATTTT. The encoded protein is CASSVRTGDTQYF.